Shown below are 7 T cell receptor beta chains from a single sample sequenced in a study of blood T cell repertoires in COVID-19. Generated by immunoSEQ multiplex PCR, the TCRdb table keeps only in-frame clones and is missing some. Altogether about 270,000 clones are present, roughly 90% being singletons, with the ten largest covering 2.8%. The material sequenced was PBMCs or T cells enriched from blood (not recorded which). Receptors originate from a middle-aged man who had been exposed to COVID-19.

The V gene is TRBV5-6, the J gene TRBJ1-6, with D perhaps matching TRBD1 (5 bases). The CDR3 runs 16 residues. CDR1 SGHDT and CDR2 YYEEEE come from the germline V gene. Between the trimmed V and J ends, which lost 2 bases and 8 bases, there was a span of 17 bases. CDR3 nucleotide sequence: TGTGCCAGCAGCTTACGCGGGGCGGGCTTTTATTCACCCCTCCACTTT. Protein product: CASSLRGAGFYSPLHF. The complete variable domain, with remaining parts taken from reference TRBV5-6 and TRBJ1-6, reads DAGVTQSPTHLIKTRGQQVTLRCSPKSGHDTVSWYQQALGQGPQFIFQYYEEEERQRGNFPDRFSGHQFPNYSSELNVNALLLGDSALYLCASSLRGAGFYSPLHFGNGTRLTVT.

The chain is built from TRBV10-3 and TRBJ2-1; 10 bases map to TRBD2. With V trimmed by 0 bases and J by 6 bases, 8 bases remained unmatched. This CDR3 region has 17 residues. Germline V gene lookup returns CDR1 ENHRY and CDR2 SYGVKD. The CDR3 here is CAISESARTSGSNEQFF. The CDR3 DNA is TGTGCCATCAGTGAGTCAGCCAGGACTAGCGGTTCCAATGAGCAGTTCTTC.

The CDR3 region has the DNA TGTGCCAGCAGCTTAGCGGGGACAGGGGTTGGAAACACCATATATTTT. It yields the protein CASSLAGTGVGNTIYF. This chain joins TRBV7-2 and TRBJ1-3, with TRBD1 matching over 10 bases. The germline gives CDR1 SGHTA, CDR2 FQGNSA. The CDR3 is 16 residues long. J lost 3 bases, V lost 0 bases, and 2 bases had no gene match.

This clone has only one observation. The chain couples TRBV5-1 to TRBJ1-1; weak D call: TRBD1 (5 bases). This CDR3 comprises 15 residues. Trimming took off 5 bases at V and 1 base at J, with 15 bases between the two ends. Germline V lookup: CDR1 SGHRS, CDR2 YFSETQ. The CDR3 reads CASSDGGVRNTEAFF. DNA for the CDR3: TGCGCCAGCAGTGATGGGGGGGTGAGGAACACTGAAGCTTTCTTT.

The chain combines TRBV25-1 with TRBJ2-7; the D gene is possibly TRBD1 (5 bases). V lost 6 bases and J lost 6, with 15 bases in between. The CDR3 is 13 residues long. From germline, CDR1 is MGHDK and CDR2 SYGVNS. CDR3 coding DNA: TGTGCCAGCAGGGACACTTCCATACCCGAGCAGTACTTC. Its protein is CASRDTSIPEQYF.

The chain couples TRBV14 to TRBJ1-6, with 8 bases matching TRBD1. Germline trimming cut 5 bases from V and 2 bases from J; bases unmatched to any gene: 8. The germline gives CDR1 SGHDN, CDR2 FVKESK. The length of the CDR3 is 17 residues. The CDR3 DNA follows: TGTGCCAGCAGCAGTTCCAGGGGGCTCCCCTATAATTCACCCCTCCACTTT. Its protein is CASSSSRGLPYNSPLHF.

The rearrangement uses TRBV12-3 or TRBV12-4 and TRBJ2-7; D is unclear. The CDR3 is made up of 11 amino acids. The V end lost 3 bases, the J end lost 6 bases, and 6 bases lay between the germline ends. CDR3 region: CASSLSVEQYF. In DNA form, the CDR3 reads TGTGCCAGCAGTTTGTCGGTCGAGCAGTACTTC.